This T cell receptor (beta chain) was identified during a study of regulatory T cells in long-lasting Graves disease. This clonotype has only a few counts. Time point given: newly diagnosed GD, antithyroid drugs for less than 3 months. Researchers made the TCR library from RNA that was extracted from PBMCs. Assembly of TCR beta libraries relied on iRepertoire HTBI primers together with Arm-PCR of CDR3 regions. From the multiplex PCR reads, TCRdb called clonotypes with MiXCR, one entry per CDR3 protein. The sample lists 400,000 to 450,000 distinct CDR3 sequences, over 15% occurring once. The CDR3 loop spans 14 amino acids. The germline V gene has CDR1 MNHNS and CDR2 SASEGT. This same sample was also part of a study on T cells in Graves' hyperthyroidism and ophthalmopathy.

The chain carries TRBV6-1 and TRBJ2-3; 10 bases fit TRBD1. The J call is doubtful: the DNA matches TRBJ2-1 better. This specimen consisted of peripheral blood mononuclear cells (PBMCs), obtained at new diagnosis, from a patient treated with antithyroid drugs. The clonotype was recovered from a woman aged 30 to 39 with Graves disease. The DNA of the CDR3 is TGTGCCAGCCGGGACAGGGGAACCTATAGTGAGCAGTTCTTC. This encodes CASRDRGTYSEQFF.